The source of this TCR beta chain is a study of regulatory T cells in long-lasting Graves disease. This clonotype was picked up many times. CDR3-region Arm-PCR and iRepertoire HTBI primers produced the TCR beta libraries. As processed by the authors: Across samples, about 56 TRBV and 14 TRBJ segments were found. TCRdb itself ran the multiplex PCR reads through MiXCR, one entry per CDR3 protein. The V and J calls follow TCRdb's processing rather than the paper's. Among roughly 610,000 distinct CDR3 sequences listed, roughly 16% were seen once. CDR1 is MDHEN and CDR2 is SYDVKM in the germline V gene. The CDR3 runs to 18 residues. The V and J ends lost 5 bases and 2 bases, in that order; junction bases with no gene match: 9. Time point given: newly diagnosed GD, antithyroid drugs for less than 3 months. After RNA was extracted from PBMCs, the TCR library was made from it. A peripheral blood sample, roughly 8.5 milliliters in volume, was drawn into EDTA tubes.

In addition, the sample was reused for a study of T cells in Graves' hyperthyroidism and ophthalmopathy. As that report states: Carried out on the TCR CDR3, a first-round RT-PCR used the HTBI primer set.

This TCR came from a woman aged 25 to 39 with Graves disease. This sample comprised peripheral blood mononuclear cells (PBMCs), obtained at new diagnosis, from a patient treated with antithyroid drugs. The genes are TRBV28 and TRBJ2-2; 12 nucleotides align to TRBD2. CDR3 in amino acids: CASSPGLAGGPNTGELFF. CDR3 DNA: TGTGCCAGCAGTCCCGGGCTAGCGGGAGGGCCAAACACCGGGGAGCTGTTTTTT. The whole variable domain, remainder taken from reference TRBV28 and TRBJ2-2, is DVKVTQSSRYLVKRTGEKVFLECVQDMDHENMFWYRQDPGLGLRLIYFSYDVKMKEKGDIPEGYSVSREKKERFSLILESASTNQTSMYLCASSPGLAGGPNTGELFFGEGSRLTVL.